A selection of T cell receptor beta chains follows, all from one sample in a study of T cell responses to AZD1222 COVID-19 vaccine. TCRdb's copy holds only in-frame clones and misses some; the assay was immunoSEQ multiplex PCR. The sample carries some 130,000 clones, roughly 88% recorded once. The specimen was peripheral blood, collected on day 0 of MenACWY control vaccination. These receptors came from an adult in good health. Both conserved end residues are part of each CDR3. D genes are given only for firm matches. Part of the rows lack a size; the others show once, few, many or a class for expanded clones.

v_call	d_call	clone_size	j_call	cdr3_nt	cdr3_aa
TRBV27	TRBD2	.	TRBJ2-1	TGTGCCAGCAGTTTAGGGACTAGCGGGGGTCAGGATGAGCAGTTCTTC	CASSLGTSGGQDEQFF
TRBV3-1/TRBV3-2	TRBD1	few	TRBJ2-7	TGTGCCAGCAGCCGACCGGGACAGGGGCCAATTGGGCAGTACTTC	CASSRPGQGPIGQYF
TRBV5-1	TRBD2	.	TRBJ2-1	TGCGCCAGCAGTTCAGCGGGGACCTCCTACAATGAGCAGTTCTTC	CASSSAGTSYNEQFF
TRBV4-2	.	.	TRBJ2-7	TGTGCCAGCAGCCAAGACCAGGGTGCCGGGGCCCTCTACGAGCAGTACTTC	CASSQDQGAGALYEQYF
TRBV7-3	TRBD2	.	TRBJ2-1	TGTGCCAGCAGCCGTTCGACTAGCGGGTACAATGAGCAGTTCTTC	CASSRSTSGYNEQFF
TRBV5-1	.	.	TRBJ1-4	TGCGCCAGCAGCTTACTGGGTAGTTCTAATGAAAAACTGTTTTTT	CASSLLGSSNEKLFF
TRBV9	.	.	TRBJ2-3	TGTGCCAGCAGCGTAGCCTCTAGCACAGATACGCAGTATTTT	CASSVASSTDTQYF
TRBV7-9	.	.	TRBJ1-2	TGTGCCAGCAGCCTAAACGCAGGGTTTGATGGCTACACCTTC	CASSLNAGFDGYTF
TRBV5-4	.	.	TRBJ2-7	TGTGCCAGCAGCGCCCAGAGGCCCCCCTACGAGCAGTACTTC	CASSAQRPPYEQYF
TRBV9	.	.	TRBJ1-1	TGTGCCAGCAGCGTAGACCTCCAAAGGAACACTGAAGCTTTCTTT	CASSVDLQRNTEAFF
TRBV6-2/TRBV6-3	TRBD1	.	TRBJ2-7	TGTGCCAGCAGTTACGCCGGGACAGTCGTTTACGAGCAGTACTTC	CASSYAGTVVYEQYF
TRBV7-9	.	once	TRBJ2-1	TGTGCCAGCAGCTTACCGACCAGGGGTTCCCCTCGCTCCTACAATGAGCAGTTCTTC	CASSLPTRGSPRSYNEQFF
TRBV11-1	TRBD1	.	TRBJ2-7	TGTGCCAGCAGCTTGGGACAGGTCCCCTACGAGCAGTACTTC	CASSLGQVPYEQYF
TRBV7-9	TRBD1	.	TRBJ1-3	TGTGCCAGCAGCTTAGCAGGGGGCGAAGGAAACACCATATATTTT	CASSLAGGEGNTIYF
TRBV28	.	.	TRBJ2-1	TGTGCCAGCAGGCTGACCACCACTGAGCAGTTCTTC	CASRLTTTEQFF
TRBV3-1/TRBV3-2	.	.	TRBJ2-1	TGTGCCAGCAGCCAAGATATGGGGGAGGTTTGCAATGAGCAGTTCTTC	CASSQDMGEVCNEQFF
TRBV11-2	.	.	TRBJ2-7	TGTGCCAGCAGCGGTACTAGTTTCGAGCAGTACTTC	CASSGTSFEQYF
TRBV5-4	TRBD1	.	TRBJ1-2	TGTGCCAGCAGCTGGACAGGGGTCTATGGCTACACCTTC	CASSWTGVYGYTF
TRBV27	.	once	TRBJ2-2	TGTGCCAGCAGACTGACCCCGCGGACCGGGGAGCTGTTTTTT	CASRLTPRTGELFF
TRBV24-1	.	.	TRBJ1-5	TGTGCCACCAGTGATCGGGGCATGGAAAATCAGCCCCAGCATTTT	CATSDRGMENQPQHF
TRBV7-9	.	.	TRBJ2-7	TGTGCCAGCAGCTTAATTGGTAGAGTAGAGAACCCCTACGAGCAGTACTTC	CASSLIGRVENPYEQYF
TRBV27	.	.	TRBJ2-3	TGTGCCAGCAGTTTTCAGGACCCGCGGAACACAGATACGCAGTATTTT	CASSFQDPRNTDTQYF
TRBV7-6	TRBD2	once	TRBJ2-7	TGTGCCAGCAGCTTAGTAGCTAGCGGGGGGACCTACGAGCAGTACTTC	CASSLVASGGTYEQYF
TRBV30	TRBD2	.	TRBJ2-1	TGTGCCTGGAGCCGGGAGGGAGCTAGCGGGAGGGCCGGGCTATACAATGAGCAGTTCTTC	CAWSREGASGRAGLYNEQFF
TRBV30	.	few	TRBJ1-2	TGTGCCTGGACCACAGGGTCCTATGGCTACACCTTC	CAWTTGSYGYTF
TRBV3-1/TRBV3-2	TRBD1	.	TRBJ1-3	TGTGCCAGCAGCCGGACAGGGGCTGGAAACACCATATATTTT	CASSRTGAGNTIYF
TRBV10-2	TRBD2	.	TRBJ2-7	TGCGCCAGCAGTCCCCAGACTAGCGGGAGGGCCAGTCGATCCTACGAGCAGTACTTC	CASSPQTSGRASRSYEQYF
TRBV2	TRBD2	.	TRBJ2-1	TGTGCCAGCAGGGGAGGGAATGAGCAGTTCTTC	CASRGGNEQFF
TRBV19	TRBD2	.	TRBJ2-7	TGTGCCAGTAGTAACCCCGGGGAGGGAACCTACGAGCAGTACTTC	CASSNPGEGTYEQYF
TRBV6-5	.	.	TRBJ1-6	TGTGCCAGCAGTTACGGGGCCCACAAAGGGGGTTCACCCCTCCACTTT	CASSYGAHKGGSPLHF
TRBV6-5	.	once	TRBJ1-4	TGTGCCAGCACCGGGACATTAACTAATGAAAAACTGTTTTTT	CASTGTLTNEKLFF
TRBV6-6	.	.	TRBJ1-1	TGTGCCAGCAGTTACTCCGAGGTCAGCACTGAAGCTTTCTTT	CASSYSEVSTEAFF
TRBV29-1	TRBD2	.	TRBJ2-7	TGCAGCGCCGGGCGCTCTCTAGCGGGAGGCCAAGAGGAGCAGTACTTC	CSAGRSLAGGQEEQYF
TRBV28	.	.	TRBJ1-5	TGTGCCAGCAGTTCAGGAGTAACGCGGGGCAATCAGCCCCAGCATTTT	CASSSGVTRGNQPQHF
TRBV5-1	TRBD1	.	TRBJ2-7	TGCGCCAGCAGCTTAGGACAGGTTGGCCCCTACGAGCAGTACTTC	CASSLGQVGPYEQYF
TRBV5-1	TRBD1	once	TRBJ1-2	TGCGCCAGCAGCTTATGGACAGGGGACAACTATGGCTACACCTTC	CASSLWTGDNYGYTF
TRBV5-1	TRBD2	.	TRBJ2-5	TGCGCCAGCAGCAGGGGACTAGCGGGGCCCCTGGAGACCCAGTACTTC	CASSRGLAGPLETQYF
TRBV30	.	.	TRBJ1-2	TGTGCCTGGTCGGGTAACTATGGCTACACCTTC	CAWSGNYGYTF
TRBV2	.	.	TRBJ1-4	TGTGCCAGCAACAGGGCCCCTGCAACTAATGAAAAACTGTTTTTT	CASNRAPATNEKLFF
TRBV7-9	.	.	TRBJ2-7	TGTGCCAGCAGCCATGACGGGGTGGTTAGGGAGCAGTACTTC	CASSHDGVVREQYF
TRBV9	.	once	TRBJ2-7	TGTGCCAGCAGCGGAGGGCAGGATCGCGAGCAGTACTTC	CASSGGQDREQYF
TRBV19	.	.	TRBJ1-2	TGTGCCAGTAGTATAGGACGCTATGGTGGCTACACCTTC	CASSIGRYGGYTF
TRBV25-1	.	.	TRBJ2-5	TGTGCCAGCGGCCCCGGGACACACATCCGACAAGAGACCCAGTACTTC	CASGPGTHIRQETQYF
TRBV5-1	.	few	TRBJ1-4	TGCGCCAGCAGCTCGGGACGGAATAATGAAAAACTGTTTTTT	CASSSGRNNEKLFF
TRBV27	TRBD2	.	TRBJ2-2	TGTGCCAGCAGTCGGGTAGCGGGAGTCGGGAACACCGGGGAGCTGTTTTTT	CASSRVAGVGNTGELFF
TRBV7-9	TRBD2	few	TRBJ2-2	TGTGCCAGCAGCTACCTGACTAGCGGGAGGTCTTGGGGCACCGGGGAGCTGTTTTTT	CASSYLTSGRSWGTGELFF
TRBV3-1/TRBV3-2	.	.	TRBJ1-1	TGTGCCAGCAGCAGGGGGGAACTACAGAACACTGAAGCTTTCTTT	CASSRGELQNTEAFF
TRBV4-1	.	.	TRBJ2-1	TGCGCCAGCAGCCAAGATCAGTACAATGAGCAGTTCTTC	CASSQDQYNEQFF
TRBV7-3	TRBD2	.	TRBJ2-3	TGTGCCAGCAGCTTAGGGACTAGCGGGATTGATACGCAGTATTTT	CASSLGTSGIDTQYF
TRBV6-5	.	.	TRBJ2-1	TGTGCCAGTACCCCTAGAGGACGGTTCTACAATGAGCAGTTCTTC	CASTPRGRFYNEQFF